Listed below are T cell receptor beta chains from one sample, sequenced in a study of blood T cell repertoires in COVID-19. The table came from immunoSEQ multiplex PCR; TCRdb's copy has only in-frame clones and leaves some out. Seen here are about 160,000 clones, approximately 87% observed once, and the top ten hold more than 3%. Sample: peripheral blood. The receptors derive from a woman aged 70-85 years with acute or convalescent COVID-19. CDR3s include the opening cysteine and the closing phenylalanine or tryptophan. The D gene is left open where the match is weak. The size of a clone is reported for some rows only, either as once, few or many, or as a class for expanded clones.

D gene,J gene,V gene,clone size,CDR3 length,CDR3 protein,CDR3 DNA
TRBD1,TRBJ1-2,TRBV3-1/TRBV3-2,-,13,CASSQGRGSGYTF,TGTGCCAGCAGCCAAGGCAGGGGGTCTGGCTACACCTTC
-,TRBJ1-6,TRBV3-1/TRBV3-2,once,15,CASSPRQGPGSPLHF,TGTGCCAGCAGCCCGCGGCAGGGGCCGGGTTCACCCCTCCACTTT
-,TRBJ2-3,TRBV6-1,-,14,CASTGGYLTDTQYF,TGTGCCAGCACGGGCGGGTACCTCACAGATACGCAGTATTTT
TRBD2,TRBJ2-7,TRBV15,-,15,CATSRAGLGGNEQYF,TGTGCCACCAGCAGGGCGGGACTAGGAGGTAACGAGCAGTACTTC
TRBD2,TRBJ2-2,TRBV10-2,-,16,CASSGTSVMYTGELFF,TGCGCCAGCAGTGGGACTAGCGTCATGTATACCGGGGAGCTGTTTTTT
-,TRBJ2-2,TRBV9,-,13,CASSTRQIGELFF,TGTGCCAGCAGCACGCGACAGATCGGGGAGCTGTTTTTT
-,TRBJ1-4,TRBV7-9,-,16,CASSNENRLANEKLFF,TGTGCCAGCAGCAACGAAAACAGGCTCGCTAATGAAAAACTGTTTTTT
-,TRBJ1-5,TRBV6-2/TRBV6-3,-,15,CASSYGGVRVRPQHF,TGTGCCAGCAGTTACGGGGGGGTTCGGGTTCGGCCCCAGCATTTT
TRBD1,TRBJ1-5,TRBV30,-,17,CAWSFRTGEGGNQPQHF,TGTGCCTGGAGTTTCAGGACAGGGGAGGGTGGCAATCAGCCCCAGCATTTT
-,TRBJ1-2,TRBV5-6,-,15,CASSSLFPANYGYTF,TGTGCCAGCAGCTCCCTGTTCCCAGCTAACTATGGCTACACCTTC
-,TRBJ2-7,TRBV9,-,14,CASSTSADSYEQYF,TGTGCCAGCAGCACCAGCGCCGACTCCTACGAGCAGTACTTC
-,TRBJ1-5,TRBV4-1,-,18,CASSQDLSSGGLNQPQHF,TGCGCCAGCAGCCAAGATTTATCTTCGGGGGGGCTTAATCAGCCCCAGCATTTT
TRBD1,TRBJ2-5,TRBV6-6,-,14,CASSYGTAEETQYF,TGTGCCAGCAGTTACGGGACAGCAGAAGAGACCCAGTACTTC
-,TRBJ1-5,TRBV30,-,15,CAWSAPGHSNQPQHF,TGTGCCTGGAGTGCGCCGGGACATAGCAATCAGCCCCAGCATTTT
TRBD1,TRBJ2-7,TRBV12-3/TRBV12-4,-,13,CASTLPDRGEQYF,TGTGCCAGCACCCTCCCGGACAGGGGCGAGCAGTACTTC
-,TRBJ1-4,TRBV2,few,14,CASRVTDSTSKLFF,TGTGCCAGCAGAGTGACAGATAGTACAAGCAAACTGTTTTTT
-,TRBJ2-5,TRBV5-1,-,14,CASSRTRVQETQYF,TGCGCCAGCAGCCGAACTAGAGTTCAAGAGACCCAGTACTTC
TRBD2,TRBJ2-7,TRBV25-1,-,17,CASSAVLGTSGSGEQYF,TGTGCCAGCAGTGCTGTGCTCGGGACTAGCGGGAGCGGCGAGCAGTACTTC
TRBD2,TRBJ2-5,TRBV15,-,17,CATSRDRLAGVPETQYF,TGTGCCACCAGCAGAGATAGGCTAGCGGGAGTTCCAGAGACCCAGTACTTC
TRBD2,TRBJ2-1,TRBV5-1,-,13,CASSQGGRVEQFF,TGCGCCAGCAGTCAGGGAGGGAGGGTTGAGCAGTTCTTC
-,TRBJ2-2,TRBV5-1,-,12,CASSFQGGELFF,TGCGCCAGCAGCTTTCAGGGCGGGGAGCTGTTTTTT
TRBD2,TRBJ2-1,TRBV5-1,-,15,CASSRSGGEYNEQFF,TGCGCCAGCAGCAGGAGCGGGGGGGAATACAATGAGCAGTTCTTC
TRBD1,TRBJ1-4,TRBV7-9,-,15,CASSPGQGAREKLFF,TGTGCCAGCAGCCCGGGACAGGGGGCTAGAGAAAAACTGTTTTTT
-,TRBJ2-2,TRBV19,-,16,CASSLMGGPNTGELFF,TGTGCCAGTAGCTTGATGGGGGGTCCGAACACCGGGGAGCTGTTTTTT
TRBD2,TRBJ2-1,TRBV9,-,14,CASSVVWEGDEQFF,TGTGCCAGCAGCGTAGTGTGGGAGGGCGATGAGCAGTTCTTC
TRBD1,TRBJ2-1,TRBV7-6,once,14,CASLQGRPSTEQFF,TGTGCCAGTCTACAGGGGCGGCCATCAACTGAGCAGTTCTTC
TRBD1,TRBJ1-6,TRBV5-1,-,14,CASGQGGRNSPLHF,TGCGCCAGCGGACAGGGGGGACGGAATTCACCCCTCCACTTT
-,TRBJ1-3,TRBV25-1,-,13,CASSGDSGNTIYF,TGTGCCAGCAGTGGCGACTCTGGAAACACCATATATTTT
TRBD1,TRBJ1-2,TRBV4-3,few,16,CASSARGQAPTDGYTF,TGCGCCAGCAGCGCCCGGGGACAGGCCCCCACCGATGGCTACACCTTC
-,TRBJ1-2,TRBV2,-,11,CASTILYGYTF,TGTGCCAGCACTATACTATATGGCTACACCTTC
TRBD1,TRBJ1-2,TRBV6-6,-,13,CASSPGQGTGYTF,TGTGCCAGCAGTCCGGGACAGGGGACCGGCTACACCTTC
-,TRBJ2-3,TRBV9,once,12,CASSVVAGTQYF,TGTGCCAGCAGCGTAGTGGCAGGTACGCAGTATTTT
TRBD1,TRBJ1-1,TRBV9,-,15,CASSPQTGGNTEAFF,TGTGCCAGCAGCCCCCAGACAGGGGGGAACACTGAAGCTTTCTTT
-,TRBJ2-7,TRBV6-2/TRBV6-3,-,15,CASSDPGRVGYEQYF,TGTGCCAGCAGTGACCCGGGCAGGGTAGGCTACGAGCAGTACTTC
-,TRBJ1-1,TRBV6-6,-,13,CASSIGVNTEAFF,TGTGCCAGCAGTATCGGGGTTAACACTGAAGCTTTCTTT
TRBD1,TRBJ2-6,TRBV6-4,-,19,CASSRETGGLGSGANVLTF,TGTGCCAGCAGTAGAGAGACAGGGGGCCTTGGCTCTGGGGCCAACGTCCTGACTTTC
-,TRBJ2-3,TRBV11-2,-,15,CASSFAGGLADTQYF,TGTGCCAGCAGCTTCGCGGGCGGGCTGGCAGATACGCAGTATTTT
-,TRBJ1-1,TRBV6-6,-,12,CASSTGGAGAFF,TGTGCCAGCAGTACGGGGGGCGCTGGAGCTTTCTTT
TRBD1,TRBJ1-5,TRBV4-2,-,15,CASSLTGGRNQPQHF,TGTGCCAGCAGCCTTACAGGGGGCAGGAATCAGCCCCAGCATTTT
TRBD1,TRBJ1-5,TRBV18,-,14,CASSPGTGNQPQHF,TGTGCCAGCTCACCTGGGACAGGGAATCAGCCCCAGCATTTT
-,TRBJ2-6,TRBV2,-,17,CASSEYGGISGANVLTF,TGTGCCAGCAGTGAATATGGGGGGATCTCTGGGGCCAACGTCCTGACTTTC
-,TRBJ2-7,TRBV25-1,-,12,CASSDSLYEQYF,TGTGCCAGCAGTGATTCGCTATACGAGCAGTACTTC
TRBD1,TRBJ1-5,TRBV15,-,16,CATSRGGTGPGEPQHF,TGTGCCACCAGCAGAGGTGGGACAGGGCCCGGTGAGCCCCAGCATTTT
-,TRBJ2-7,TRBV27,-,13,CASSPDRNYEQYF,TGTGCCAGCAGTCCAGACAGAAACTACGAGCAGTACTTC
-,TRBJ1-5,TRBV6-2/TRBV6-3,few,14,CASSQQVGNQPQHF,TGTGCCAGCAGTCAACAGGTTGGCAATCAGCCCCAGCATTTT
TRBD1,TRBJ1-5,TRBV5-1,-,17,CASSFSMWGQTNQPQHF,TGCGCCAGCAGCTTTAGCATGTGGGGACAGACCAATCAGCCCCAGCATTTT
TRBD2,TRBJ2-1,TRBV6-2/TRBV6-3,-,15,CASSFLAGGYNEQFF,TGTGCCAGCAGTTTTCTAGCGGGGGGGTACAATGAGCAGTTCTTC
TRBD1,TRBJ2-7,TRBV5-1,-,13,CASSWATGGKQYF,TGCGCCAGCAGCTGGGCAACAGGGGGTAAGCAGTACTTC
-,TRBJ2-7,TRBV3-1/TRBV3-2,-,14,CASSQAIPGYEQYF,TGTGCCAGCAGCCAAGCAATTCCGGGCTACGAGCAGTACTTC
-,TRBJ2-3,TRBV5-6,once,16,CASSFSLAPGTDTQYF,TGTGCCAGCAGCTTCTCTCTAGCTCCGGGCACAGATACGCAGTATTTT